The T cell receptor (beta chain) under discussion was sequenced for a study of shared clonotypes between healthy human individuals. General study findings and limits: Four donors had roughly 5% of their naive CD4 clonotypes in common.

A word on this clone: The target antigen is unknown.

In germline, CDR1 is MNHEY, CDR2 SMNVEV (reference sequence). Trimming shortened V by 1 base and J by 7 bases, and 14 bases separated the two germline ends. The CDR3 has 14 amino acids. CD8 cells regarded as naive lacked CD45RO, were positively chosen for CCR7, and omitted terminally differentiated effector memory CD45RA+ cells. The study drew its donors from healthy HIV-negative adults without recent acute infections or vaccinations. The genomic DNA of each subset was split evenly across several immunoSEQ plates. Methods used by the authors: Owing to the provision of junction-only sequences devoid of quality scores by immunoSEQ, filtering differed. Sequenced by immunoSEQ multiplex PCR; TCRdb stores in-frame clones only, minus some. V, J and clone size are taken as reported in that table, and D and trimming were inferred from the DNA itself. The sample has millions of clones; about 92% are singletons.

The origin of this receptor is a man aged 18-30 years in good health. Some clones in this sample may be carry-over from other donors' samples. V gene TRBV27 combines with J gene TRBJ2-7; possibly TRBD1 for D (5 bases). The sequencing input was naive CD8+ T cells from PBMCs. The CDR3 nucleotides are TGTGCCAGCAGTTTATACCAGGGTTTGGGGGAGCAGTACTTC. Its translation: CASSLYQGLGEQYF.